This is a list of T cell receptor beta chains from one sample in a study of Tregs in tolerant kidney transplant recipients. Assay used: immunoSEQ multiplex PCR; TCRdb lists only in-frame clones, some missing. The sample gives around 75,000 clones, roughly nine tenths of which show up once; approximately 0.39% is in the top ten. This sample comprised CD4+ T cells from blood, obtained before the transplant. Every receptor here comes from a human donor who received a combined kidney and bone marrow transplant. Both conserved end residues are trimmed from each CDR3. Fields, in order: J gene, V gene, CDR3 protein.

TRBJ2-7	TRBV2	ASSAPSHGRAANPYEQY
TRBJ2-7	TRBV2	ASSSRASEQY
TRBJ2-7	TRBV7-2	ASSLGLEFPEQY
TRBJ2-7	TRBV7-9	ASADREREQY
TRBJ2-2	TRBV7-6	ASSSRTSGKTGELF
TRBJ1-5	TRBV2	ASSQQGASNQPQH
TRBJ2-3	TRBV6-1	ASSEGSLVSTDTQY
TRBJ2-3	TRBV15	ATSRGGDADTQY
TRBJ2-1	TRBV5-1	ASSLASSGSLTYNEQF
TRBJ2-7	TRBV5-5	ASSNDRGPYYEQY
TRBJ1-1	TRBV19	ASTLRQGITEAF
TRBJ2-1	TRBV28	ASSLAVSYNEQF
TRBJ2-2	TRBV28	ASSPPGQGTGELF
TRBJ2-2	TRBV2	ASSEERTGELF
TRBJ2-5	TRBV9	ASSAGHSETQY
TRBJ2-7	TRBV28	ASRGQGRYEQY